This T cell receptor beta chain stems from a study of T cell responses to AZD1222 COVID-19 vaccine. Whole-study results and caveats: Within unmutated variant regions lay the reported targets of nearly half of spike-specific TCRs. Just a handful of AZD1222 recipients were seropositive at baseline.

Combined were second doses at about 4 or about 12 weeks. The repertoire was sequenced with immunoSEQ multiplex PCR; TCRdb's copy has only in-frame clones and lacks some. The data show approximately 110,000 clones, roughly 85% seen once. With V trimmed by 5 bases and J by 2 bases, 8 bases remained unmatched. CDR3 length: 16 amino acids. CDR1 is KGHDR, CDR2 SFDVKD, per germline. Comments on this clone: Its antigen is undetermined.

The receptor's source is an adult who received the AZD1222 COVID-19 vaccine. The chain employs TRBV24-1 and TRBJ2-3; 8 bases match TRBD2. Sequencing used peripheral blood, obtained 28 days after the second AZD1222 dose. The DNA for the CDR3 is TGTGCCACCAGTGGGGGACTAGTTCGTTACACAGATACGCAGTATTTT. The encoded protein is CATSGGLVRYTDTQYF.